The T cell receptor (beta chain) under discussion was sequenced for a study of CD8 T cells in ankylosing spondylitis (dated by TCRdb to about 2017). A note on the overall study: T cell receptor beta repertoires were profiled in healthy donors and ankylosing spondylitis patients so that disease-linked TCR variants could be found. The whole study cohort included roughly 110 healthy donors and around 25 ankylosing spondylitis patients. Peripheral blood was sampled, and synovial fluid was additionally collected from ankylosing spondylitis patients.

The CDR3, cysteine through phenylalanine, is 13 amino acids long. The read is trimmed to its CDR3 DNA, 39 bases read in frame from base 1. From the germline V gene, CDR1 is SGHRS and CDR2 is YFSETQ. V and J are trimmed by 8 bases and 0 bases, and the gene matches miss 4 bases of the junction. Comment on this clonotype: Its recognized antigen is unknown. No clone much larger than this one lies a single base away; base qualities are absent.

The sequencer was an Illumina HiSeq 2500. Quantitative 5'-RACE with molecular barcodes was used to prepare TCR beta libraries. Under the source paper's analysis protocol: A new computational method, built on a probabilistic model of VDJ rearrangement, was used to identify disease-linked TCR variants. TCRdb handled the public reads itself, with Q25 trimming in fastp and clone calling in MiXCR, and kept productive beta chains. Records with the same CDR3 protein are collapsed into one entry carrying the most frequent genes and DNA. The V and J calls come from TCRdb's annotation, not from the publication. This sample holds about 540,000 distinct CDR3 sequences; 12% were observed only once. The ten largest clones take up around 6.8% of the sample. The study at large found these results: A CD8+ phenotype was shown by the disease-linked clones, which were found at relatively low frequencies in peripheral blood. Some of the motif variants had been reported before in the synovial fluid and blood of reactive arthritis patients, a finding that suggests common disease-initiation mechanisms. A TCR beta motif of several highly homologous amino acid variants appeared characteristic of blood from ankylosing spondylitis patients. According to the report, matched synovial fluid samples from ankylosing spondylitis patients were significantly enriched for the disease-linked clones.

The chain joins TRBV5-1 to TRBJ1-1, and TRBD1 matches 7 of the central bases. The sample taken for sequencing was blood, either unsorted or a sorted T cell fraction (not recorded which). The source is a male donor with ankylosing spondylitis. The CDR3 sequence is CASWDRLNTEAFF. The bases are TGCGCCAGTTGGGACAGATTGAACACTGAAGCTTTCTTT.